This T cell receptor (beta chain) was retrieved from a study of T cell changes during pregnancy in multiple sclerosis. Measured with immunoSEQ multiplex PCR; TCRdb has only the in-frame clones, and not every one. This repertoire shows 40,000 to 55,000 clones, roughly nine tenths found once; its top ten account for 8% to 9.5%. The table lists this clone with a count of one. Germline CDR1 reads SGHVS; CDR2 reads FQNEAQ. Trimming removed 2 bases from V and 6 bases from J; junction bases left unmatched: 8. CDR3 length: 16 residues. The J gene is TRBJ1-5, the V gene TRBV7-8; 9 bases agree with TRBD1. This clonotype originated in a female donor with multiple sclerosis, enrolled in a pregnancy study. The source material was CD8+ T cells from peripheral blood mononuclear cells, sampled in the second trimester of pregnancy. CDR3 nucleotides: TGTGCCAGCAGCTTATGGGAACAGGGGGCAGGTCAGCCCCAGCATTTT. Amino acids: CASSLWEQGAGQPQHF.